One and the same sample provided the 24 T cell receptor beta chains below, sequenced in a study of graft-versus-host responses after intestinal transplantation. Sequenced by immunoSEQ multiplex PCR; TCRdb stores in-frame clones only, minus some. The sample comprises about 21,000 clones, around 42% of which are singletons, and roughly 1% rests with the top ten. The specimen comprised alloreactive CD4+ T cells from a mixed lymphocyte reaction culture, sampled before intestinal transplant. As to subset: CFSE-low proliferating T cells sorted from roughly six-day pre-transplant mixed lymphocyte reaction (GvH or HvG direction). These TCRs come from a human patient who received an intestinal transplant.

The rearrangement links TRBV10-3 to TRBJ2-5, with 7 bases matching TRBD1. Per germline, CDR1 ENHRY and CDR2 SYGVKD. The CDR3 contains 11 residues. Trimming at V came to 10 bases and at J to 5 bases, leaving 4 bases not matched to a gene. The CDR3 region is CASRQGETQYF. DNA of the CDR3: TGTGCCAGCCGACAGGGTGAGACCCAGTACTTC.

This chain connects TRBV5-1 to TRBJ1-1; D remains ambiguous. V was trimmed by 0 bases and J by 0 bases, leaving 3 bases between them. The CDR3 totals 13 residues. The germline gives CDR1 SGHRS, CDR2 YFSETQ. The CDR3 here is CASSLVLNTEAFF. The DNA for the CDR3 is TGCGCCAGCAGCTTGGTATTGAACACTGAAGCTTTCTTT.

This clone was detected only a few times. The chain links TRBV19 to TRBJ1-6; perhaps TRBD1 as D (6 bases). The CDR3 is made up of 15 amino acids. V was shortened by 6 bases and J by 6 bases, with 15 bases between the two germline ends. The germline V gene has CDR1 LNHDA and CDR2 SQIVND (reference sequence). The CDR3 loop reads CASSGPQGPNSPLHF. The CDR3 DNA reads as TGTGCCAGTAGCGGACCCCAGGGGCCTAATTCACCCCTCCACTTT.

This clone was picked up a small number of times. V gene TRBV4-1 combines with J gene TRBJ2-2, with D possibly matching TRBD2 (5 bases). The CDR3 runs to 15 residues. V was shortened by 5 bases and J by 4 bases, with 14 bases between the two germline ends. From germline, CDR1 is MGHRA and CDR2 YSYEKL. The CDR3 region has the DNA TGCGCCAGCAGCAGCGGTGATAGGAGCACCGGGGAGCTGTTTTTT. Encoded protein: CASSSGDRSTGELFF.

The chain carries TRBV10-3 and TRBJ2-7; 9 bases are a match to TRBD2. This CDR3 is built from 14 residues. V dropped 0 bases and J dropped 5; count of bases not matched to a gene: 2. The germline gives CDR1 ENHRY, CDR2 SYGVKD. The CDR3 nucleotides read TGTGCCATCAGTGAGTCAGCGGGGGGCCACGAGCAGTACTTC. It encodes CAISESAGGHEQYF.

This clone came up a few times. The chain has TRBV6-1 and TRBJ2-1; D remains ambiguous. In germline, CDR1 is MNHNS, CDR2 SASEGT. With 1 base removed from V and 9 bases from J, the gap between germline ends came to 13 bases. The CDR3 sequence is 14 residues long. The CDR3 is CASSEDRVLFEQFF. In DNA form, the CDR3 reads TGTGCCAGCAGTGAAGACCGGGTCCTGTTTGAGCAGTTCTTC.

This clone is medium-sized. The chain is built from TRBV15 and TRBJ2-1; D gene unclear. The CDR3 consists of 11 residues. Trimming shortened V by 1 base and J by 9 bases, and 4 bases separated the two germline ends. CDR1 and CDR2 from the germline V gene are LNHNV and YYDKDF (reference sequence). The chain's CDR3 is CATSRVGEQFF. The CDR3 region has the DNA TGTGCCACCAGCAGAGTCGGTGAGCAGTTCTTC.

The V call is TRBV19, the J call TRBJ2-3; tentative D call: TRBD2 (6 bases). This CDR3 comprises 13 residues. Germline values: CDR1 LNHDA, CDR2 SQIVND (reference sequence). V was clipped by 3 bases and J by 6 bases, with 10 bases between them. The CDR3 sequence: CASSMGLRDTQYF. The DNA of the CDR3 is TGTGCCAGTAGTATGGGACTTCGGGATACGCAGTATTTT.

The chain couples TRBV5-4 to TRBJ2-3, with TRBD2 as a possible D gene (7 bases). V lost 2 bases and J lost 2, with 9 bases in between. This CDR3 spans 14 amino acids. Germline V gene lookup returns CDR1 SGHNT and CDR2 YYREEE (reference sequence). DNA of the CDR3: TGTGCCAGCAGCTTTGCGGGGGCCACAGATACGCAGTATTTT. Protein sequence: CASSFAGATDTQYF.

The V call is TRBV10-3, the J call TRBJ2-1; TRBD2 matches at 9 bases. This CDR3 is built from 15 residues. With V trimmed by 6 bases and J by 8 bases, 11 bases remained unmatched. Germline V lookup: CDR1 ENHRY, CDR2 SYGVKD. The CDR3 bases are TGTGCCATCAGGTCCGCGCTAGCGGGGTTGGATGAGCAGTTCTTC. Amino acids: CAIRSALAGLDEQFF.

This clone was counted a few times. The rearrangement links TRBV5-1 to TRBJ2-1; 10 nucleotides match TRBD2. The CDR3 sequence is 15 residues long. Looked up from germline, CDR1 is SGHRS and CDR2 is YFSETQ. With 4 bases clipped from V and 9 bases from J, the junction kept 10 bases outside the gene matches. CDR3 in DNA: TGCGCCAGCAGCCCAGGAGCGGGGGGGCAGGGTGAGCAGTTCTTC. The encoded protein is CASSPGAGGQGEQFF. The full variable domain, rest sourced from reference TRBV5-1 and TRBJ2-1, is KAGVTQTPRYLIKTRGQQVTLSCSPISGHRSVSWYQQTPGQGLQFLFEYFSETQRNKGNFPGRFSGRQFSNSRSEMNVSTLELGDSALYLCASSPGAGGQGEQFFGPGTRLTVL.

In this sample, this clone turned up a few times. For the CDR3, the DNA is TGTGCCAGCAGTGACGTGCGGATCCGTAGCACAGATACGCAGTATTTT. Its protein product is CASSDVRIRSTDTQYF. The chain recombines TRBV2 with TRBJ2-3; D remains unclear. The V gene's germline CDR1 is SNHLY and CDR2 FYNNEI. The CDR3 spans 16 residues. Trimming stripped 3 bases from V and 0 bases from J, with 13 bases between.

V is TRBV5-5 and J is TRBJ2-1; D might be TRBD1 (6 bases). This CDR3 has 15 amino acids. V was cut by 4 bases and J by 7 bases, with 18 bases left in between. The germline V gene encodes CDR1 SGHKS and CDR2 YYEKEE (reference sequence). The CDR3 DNA reads TGTGCCAGCAGCCCCGTTGAAGGGGGATTTAATGAGCAGTTCTTC. It is translated as CASSPVEGGFNEQFF.

J is TRBJ2-7 and V is TRBV5-1; 7 positions agree with TRBD1. V was clipped by 0 bases and J by 2 bases; unmatched bases: 8. The CDR3 is 16 amino acids. Germline lookup yields CDR1 SGHRS and CDR2 YFSETQ. In nucleotides, the CDR3 is TGCGCCAGCAGCTTGGGCCTCGGGACAGTCCCCTACGAGCAGTACTTC. Protein: CASSLGLGTVPYEQYF.

V and J are TRBV7-9 and TRBJ2-3; maybe TRBD2 (6 bases). The CDR3 spans 13 residues. CDR1 and CDR2 from the germline V gene are SEHNR and FQNEAQ (reference sequence). V dropped 10 bases and J dropped 1 base, with 12 bases sitting between them. CDR3 coding DNA: TGTGCCAAGCGGGCCTGGGGCACAGATACGCAGTATTTT. It is translated as CAKRAWGTDTQYF.

The CDR3 DNA reads as TGTGCCAGCAGTGTTCCTAGCGGGGAGACCCAGTACTTC. As protein: CASSVPSGETQYF. The V gene is TRBV2, the J gene TRBJ2-5, with 8 nucleotides matching TRBD2. Trimming took 4 bases from V and 5 from J; bases not matched to a gene: 3. From germline, CDR1 is SNHLY and CDR2 FYNNEI. The CDR3 is made up of 13 amino acids.

This clone was picked up a small number of times. V is TRBV18 and J is TRBJ2-3; 9 nucleotides align to TRBD2. The CDR3 length is 16 residues. From germline, CDR1 is KGHSH and CDR2 LQKENI. The V and J ends lost 3 bases and 5 bases, in that order; junction bases with no gene match: 9. CDR3 nucleotides: TGTGCCAGCTCACCCCCCGGGCTAGCGGGGAGAGATACGCAGTATTTT. The encoded protein is CASSPPGLAGRDTQYF.

By share, this clone counts as medium-sized (0.01 to 0.1%). This chain uses TRBV4-1 with TRBJ2-5; D perhaps matches TRBD1 (6 bases). The germline V gene encodes CDR1 MGHRA and CDR2 YSYEKL. The length of the CDR3 is 13 residues. Between the trimmed V and J ends, which lost 3 bases and 7 bases, there was a span of 12 bases. CDR3 residues: CASSQLVQGTQYF. In nucleotides, the CDR3 is TGCGCCAGCAGCCAGCTAGTACAGGGGACCCAGTACTTC.

This chain connects TRBV20-1 to TRBJ1-2; 7 bases line up with TRBD1. The CDR3 covers 11 residues. Germline V gives CDR1 DFQATT, CDR2 SNEGSKA (reference sequence). Unmatched junction bases numbered 6, after V lost 6 bases and J lost 8 bases. CDR3 in amino acids: CSASPTGGYTF. CDR3 nucleotide sequence: TGCAGTGCCTCCCCGACAGGGGGCTACACCTTC.

This clone was counted a single time. The V and J genes are TRBV10-1 and TRBJ2-3, with a possible D match to TRBD2 (6 bases). Trimming left V 9 bases short and J 1 base short, with 20 bases between. CDR1 is WNHNN, CDR2 SYGVQD, per germline (reference sequence). The CDR3 has 16 residues. CDR3 DNA: TGCGCCAGATATAAAAAACCGGGACTGCGCACAGATACGCAGTATTTT. Translating gives CARYKKPGLRTDTQYF.

This sequence joins TRBV10-2 and TRBJ2-5, with a weak D call TRBD2 (5 bases). Trimming shortened V by 3 bases and J by 5 bases, and 19 bases separated the two germline ends. The CDR3 sequence is 16 residues long. The germline CDR1 and CDR2 sequences are WSHSY and SAAADI. As DNA, the CDR3 is TGCGCCAGCAGTGATAGGGCCAAGAGGGCCGTGGAGACCCAGTACTTC. Translated: CASSDRAKRAVETQYF.

The chain carries TRBV6-5 and TRBJ1-5, with no clear D. The germline CDR1 and CDR2 sequences are MNHEY and SVGAGI. The CDR3 runs to 14 residues. Trimming took off 5 bases at V and 7 bases at J, with 15 bases between the two ends. CDR3 nucleotide sequence: TGTGCCAGCAGTGCAACGGGATTCGGACAGCCCCAGCATTTT. It codes for CASSATGFGQPQHF.

The CDR3 reads CASSPQGEPGNTIYF. DNA of the CDR3: TGTGCCAGCAGCCCTCAGGGGGAACCGGGAAACACCATATATTTT. The chain recombines TRBV11-1 with TRBJ1-3, with 7 bases fitting TRBD1. V trimming: 5 bases; J trimming: 4 bases; junction bases outside the gene matches: 8. This CDR3 has 15 residues. The germline gives CDR1 SGHAT, CDR2 FQDESV (reference sequence).

This clone was recorded a few times. The rearrangement joins TRBV5-1 to TRBJ1-6; 9 nucleotides line up with TRBD1. The V and J ends lost 3 bases and 4 bases, in that order; junction bases with no gene match: 8. The CDR3 sequence is 17 residues long. CDR1 is SGHRS and CDR2 is YFSETQ in the germline V gene. The CDR3 DNA reads as TGCGCCAGCAGCTCCAACCCCGGGACAGGGTATAATTCACCCCTCCACTTT. Its translation is CASSSNPGTGYNSPLHF.